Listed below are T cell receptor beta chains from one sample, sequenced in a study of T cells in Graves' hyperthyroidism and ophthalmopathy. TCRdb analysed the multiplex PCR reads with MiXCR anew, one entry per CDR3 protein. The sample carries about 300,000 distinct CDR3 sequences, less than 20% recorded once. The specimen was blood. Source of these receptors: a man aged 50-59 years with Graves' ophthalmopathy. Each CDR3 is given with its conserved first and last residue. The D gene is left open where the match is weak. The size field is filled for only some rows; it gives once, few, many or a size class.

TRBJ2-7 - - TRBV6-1 TGTGCCAGCAGCTCGACTACGGACTGGTACTACGAGCAGTACTTC CASSSTTDWYYEQYF
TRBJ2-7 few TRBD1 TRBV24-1 TGTGCCACCAGTGATTCGAGGGGGACAGGCTACGAGCAGTACTTC CATSDSRGTGYEQYF
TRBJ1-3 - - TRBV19 TGTGCCAGTAGTATAGGAGCAGCCGGAAACACCATATATTTT CASSIGAAGNTIYF
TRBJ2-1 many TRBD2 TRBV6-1 TGTGCCAGCAGCCCGGGACTAGTCTCCTACAATGAGCAGTTCTTC CASSPGLVSYNEQFF
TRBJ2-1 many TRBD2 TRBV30 TGTGCCTGGAGAACTAGCGGGATACATGAGCAGTTCTTC CAWRTSGIHEQFF
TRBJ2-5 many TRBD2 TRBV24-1 TGTGCCACCAGCGGGACTAGCGGGATGCCCCAGTACTTC CATSGTSGMPQYF
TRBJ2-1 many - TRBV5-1 TGCGCCAGCAGCTCGGCTAGCGAGTTTGAGCAGTTCTTC CASSSASEFEQFF
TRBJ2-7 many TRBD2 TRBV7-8 TGTGCCACCACGGGAGGTAGTCCGGGGCAGTACTTC CATTGGSPGQYF
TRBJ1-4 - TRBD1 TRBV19 TGTGCCACCTGGAAGACAGGGGGCGAAAAACTGTTTTTT CATWKTGGEKLFF
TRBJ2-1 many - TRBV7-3 TGTGCCAGCAGCTCCCTCCCCCCCCTAGCGTGGAAAGACAATGAGCAGTTCTTC CASSSLPPLAWKDNEQFF
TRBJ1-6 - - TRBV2 TGTGTCAGCAGTGAATATCGGGCCCCTAATTCACCCCTCCACTTT CVSSEYRAPNSPLHF
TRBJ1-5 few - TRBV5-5 TGTGCCAGCAGCTTGTCAGATAATAGCAATCAGCCCCAGCATTTT CASSLSDNSNQPQHF
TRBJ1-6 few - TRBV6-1 TGTGCCAGCAGCAAAGTGGGTTCACCCCTCCACTTT CASSKVGSPLHF